The rows below give T cell receptor beta chains drawn from one sample of a study of OX40 agonist ivuxolimab in advanced cancers. Libraries were prepared by immunoSEQ multiplex PCR; TCRdb keeps only in-frame clonotypes and omits some of them. The repertoire holds about 91,000 clones, 80% to 90% seen once, with about 1.1% in the top ten. The specimen was CD4+ or CD8+ T cells sorted from blood, collected in a trial of the OX40 agonist ivuxolimab. These receptors originate from an adult with an advanced solid tumor such as melanoma, head and neck, liver or kidney cancer. The CDR3 runs from the conserved cysteine through the conserved F or W. The D gene is left open where the match is weak. Only part of the rows carry a size: once, few, many, or a class if the clone is expanded.

>once|TRBJ2-5|TRBD1|TRBV7-7
CASSGTGIQETQYF
TGTGCCAGCAGCGGGACAGGGATACAAGAGACCCAGTACTTC
>.|TRBJ2-6|.|TRBV7-2
CASSFYGANVLTF
TGTGCCAGCAGCTTTTATGGGGCCAACGTCCTGACTTTC
>.|TRBJ1-5|.|TRBV19
CASSNSDVRPQHF
TGTGCCAGTAGTAACAGCGACGTCAGACCCCAGCATTTT
>.|TRBJ2-5|TRBD2|TRBV7-2
CASSFSAGGETQYF
TGTGCCAGCAGCTTTAGCGCGGGAGGGGAGACCCAGTACTTC
>.|TRBJ1-4|.|TRBV10-2
CASSEFGEKLFF
TGCGCCAGCAGTGAATTTGGTGAAAAACTGTTTTTT
>.|TRBJ2-5|TRBD2|TRBV5-1
CASSLISGGVETQYF
TGCGCCAGCAGCTTGATTAGCGGGGGGGTCGAGACCCAGTACTTC
>.|TRBJ1-5|TRBD1|TRBV7-9
CASSKGQMNQPQHF
TGTGCCAGCAGCAAGGGACAGATGAATCAGCCCCAGCATTTT
>.|TRBJ1-5|.|TRBV7-2
CASSWDGFSNQPQHF
TGTGCCAGCAGCTGGGACGGATTTAGCAATCAGCCCCAGCATTTT
>.|TRBJ1-2|TRBD1|TRBV10-3
CAIKLQGGYGYTF
TGTGCCATCAAGTTACAGGGGGGATATGGCTACACCTTC
>.|TRBJ2-7|.|TRBV15
CATSRDWGEQYF
TGTGCCACCAGCAGAGATTGGGGGGAGCAGTACTTC
>.|TRBJ1-1|TRBD1|TRBV7-9
CASSTFQGARNTEAFF
TGTGCCAGCAGTACCTTTCAGGGGGCTCGGAACACTGAAGCTTTCTTT
>.|TRBJ1-1|.|TRBV7-2
CASSRFQGYTEAFF
TGTGCCAGCAGCCGATTCCAGGGGTACACTGAAGCTTTCTTT
>few|TRBJ2-3|TRBD2|TRBV6-1
CASSELAGFTDTQYF
TGTGCCAGCAGTGAACTAGCGGGGTTCACAGATACGCAGTATTTT
>.|TRBJ1-3|.|TRBV11-2
CASSSLQGSGNTIYF
TGTGCCAGCAGCTCGTTACAGGGTTCTGGAAACACCATATATTTT
>.|TRBJ1-1|.|TRBV18
CASSPNRDGSAFF
TGTGCCAGCTCACCAAACAGGGACGGGAGTGCTTTCTTT